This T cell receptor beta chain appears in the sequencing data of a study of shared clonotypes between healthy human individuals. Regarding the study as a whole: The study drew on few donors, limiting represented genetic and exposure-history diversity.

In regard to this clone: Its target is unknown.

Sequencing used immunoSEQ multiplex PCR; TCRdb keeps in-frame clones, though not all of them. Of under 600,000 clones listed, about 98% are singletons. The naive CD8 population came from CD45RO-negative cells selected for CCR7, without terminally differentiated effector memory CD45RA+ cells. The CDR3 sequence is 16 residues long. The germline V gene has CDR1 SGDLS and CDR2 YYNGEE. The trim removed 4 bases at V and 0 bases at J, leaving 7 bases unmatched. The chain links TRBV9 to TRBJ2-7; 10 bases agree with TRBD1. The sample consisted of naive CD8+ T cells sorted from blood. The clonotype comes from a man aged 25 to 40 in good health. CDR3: CASSKRTGGGSYEQYF. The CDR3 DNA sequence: TGTGCCAGCAGCAAAAGGACAGGGGGTGGCTCCTACGAGCAGTACTTC.